The sequence of this TCR beta chain was determined in a study of blood T cell repertoires in COVID-19 (dated by TCRdb to 2018 to 2021). For context, the study as a whole: Collaborator samples came from the United States, Italy and Spain and covered acute and convalescent phases of COVID-19. The prospective study material was composed of cDNA or gDNA derived from T cells, B-cell-depleted T cells, or PBMCs. Subjects who had been exposed to COVID-19, were actively infected with it, or had recovered from it provided the deeply sampled blood TCRbeta repertoires that made up the dataset. The repertoires were released in a freely available public database meant as a resource for research on the immune response to SARS-CoV-2. Samples came from the ongoing ImmuneRACE study (first 160 participants) plus 1,254 subjects from 6 global collaborators. Nearly every sample came with metadata listing a de-identified subject ID, COVID-19 status, age in years and sex. Where HLA class I and class II types were available, the types were taken from metadata supplied by the sample provider, not from assay-based typing.

The immunoSEQ Assay, a bias-controlled multiplex PCR, was used to amplify TCRbeta CDR3 regions from genomic DNA. As for the authors' bioinformatics: The number of nucleated cells in each sample was estimated from the amplification of reference gene primers within the assay. To quantify the absolute abundance of each unique TCRbeta CDR3 rearrangement, sequence reads were collapsed and filtered. For each sample, productive Simpson clonality was calculated as the square root of Simpson's diversity index over productive rearrangements. TCRdb retrieved this table from immuneACCESS and kept in-frame rearrangements only. Not all clones are present; in checked studies, unresolved V genes account for under half, and no reason is known for the remainder. V, J and clone size are those of that table, while D and trimming were read from the DNA. Within this sample are roughly 200,000 clones, with about 88% of them counted one time only. 1.5% to 2% of the sample rests with the top ten.

Each collaborating institution followed its own protocols to collect whole blood in K2EDTA tubes. For TCRbeta analysis, collaborators shipped samples in one of three forms: frozen whole blood, isolated PBMCs, or DNA extracted from either of those sample types. Study-level results and caveats: Clinical and demographic metadata were provided uncurated, with the amount varying by source and participant.

Per the germline V gene (reference sequence), LNHDA is the CDR1 and SQIVND is the CDR2. The CDR3 goes from the cysteine to the phenylalanine over 14 residues. Only the CDR3 portion is preserved as DNA: 42 bases, with reading frame beginning at the first base. Relative to germline, V is 7 bases shorter and J is 5 bases shorter, with 15 bases between their ends. As for this clone: Its binding antigen is unknown. Base qualities were left out, and no much larger clone turns up one base away.

The chain is assembled from TRBV19 and TRBJ2-1; D gene: possibly TRBD2, on 7 matching bases. Sequenced sample: peripheral blood. The receptor was derived from a man in his 70s with acute or convalescent COVID-19. The DNA sequence is as follows: TGTGCCAGTAATAAGGGGGACTACAACAATGAGCAGTTCTTC. Its coded protein is CASNKGDYNNEQFF.